Below, 4 T cell receptor beta chains from the same sample are listed, as sequenced in a study of shared clonotypes between healthy human individuals. Profiling relied on immunoSEQ multiplex PCR, and the TCRdb table lists in-frame clones only, not all of them. The table records over 2 million clones, roughly 94% of them present only once. The sequenced material came from naive CD4+ T cells sorted from blood. Subset described: CD45RA+ positively selected. These receptors originate from a man in his late teens or twenties in good health.

V gene TRBV5-4 combines with J gene TRBJ2-5, with TRBD1 as a possible D gene (6 bases). Matching the DNA end better, TRBJ2-7 makes the J call doubtful. This CDR3 comprises 13 residues. Germline-derived CDR1 and CDR2 are SGHNT and YYREEE (reference sequence). CDR3 DNA: TGTGCCAGCAGCTCCGACAGGTATTACGAGCAGTACTTC. Its protein is CASSSDRYYEQYF.

Note on this clone: Sequence at one end of the junction differs from germline and may be a read error. The chain has TRBV5-1 and TRBJ2-7; D not certain. Germline-derived CDR1 and CDR2 are SGHRS and YFSETQ. The CDR3 covers 15 residues. CDR3 protein: CASRLAPEDSYEQYF. CDR3 in DNA: TGCGCCAGCCGCTTGGCTCCCGAGGACTCCTACGAGCAGTACTTC.

The CDR3 loop reads CAIRPGTGTDDYGYTF. Written as DNA, the CDR3 is TGTGCCATCAGACCCGGGACAGGGACAGATGACTATGGCTACACCTTC. The chain recombines TRBV10-3 with TRBJ1-2, with 9 bases matching TRBD1. V lost 6 bases and J lost 3; bases outside the gene matches: 11. Looked up from germline, CDR1 is ENHRY and CDR2 is SYGVKD. The CDR3 contains 16 residues.

The chain couples TRBV4-3 to TRBJ2-5, with D possibly being TRBD1 or TRBD2 (6 bases each). Germline-derived CDR1 and CDR2 are LGHNA and YSLEER. V lost 1 base, J lost 5 bases, and 17 bases lay in between. This CDR3 contains 16 residues. CDR3 coding DNA: TGCGCCAGCAGCCAAGCCTTATGTGGGGGGCTTGAGACCCAGTACTTC. This translates into CASSQALCGGLETQYF.